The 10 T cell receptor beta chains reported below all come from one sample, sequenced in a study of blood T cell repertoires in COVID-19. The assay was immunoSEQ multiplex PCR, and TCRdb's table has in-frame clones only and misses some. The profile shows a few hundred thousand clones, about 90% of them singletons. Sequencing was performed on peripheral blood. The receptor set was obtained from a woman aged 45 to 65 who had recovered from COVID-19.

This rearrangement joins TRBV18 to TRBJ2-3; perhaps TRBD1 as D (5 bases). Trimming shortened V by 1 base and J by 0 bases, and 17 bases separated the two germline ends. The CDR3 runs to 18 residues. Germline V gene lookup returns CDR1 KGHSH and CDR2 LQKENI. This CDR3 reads CASSPLPIRQPSTDTQYF. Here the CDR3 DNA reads TGTGCCAGCTCACCACTTCCCATTCGACAGCCTAGCACAGATACGCAGTATTTT.

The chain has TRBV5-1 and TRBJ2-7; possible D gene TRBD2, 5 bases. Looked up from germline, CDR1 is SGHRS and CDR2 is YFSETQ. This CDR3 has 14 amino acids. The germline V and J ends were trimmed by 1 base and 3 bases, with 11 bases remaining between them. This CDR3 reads CASSLRGNDYEQYF. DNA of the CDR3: TGCGCCAGCAGCTTGAGAGGGAACGACTACGAGCAGTACTTC. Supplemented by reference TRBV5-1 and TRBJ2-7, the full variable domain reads KAGVTQTPRYLIKTRGQQVTLSCSPISGHRSVSWYQQTPGQGLQFLFEYFSETQRNKGNFPGRFSGRQFSNSRSEMNVSTLELGDSALYLCASSLRGNDYEQYFGPGTRLTVT.

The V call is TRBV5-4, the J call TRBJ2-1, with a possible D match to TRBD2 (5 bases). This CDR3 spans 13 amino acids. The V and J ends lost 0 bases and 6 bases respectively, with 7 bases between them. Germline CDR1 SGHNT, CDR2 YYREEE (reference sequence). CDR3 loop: CASSLVAGNEQFF. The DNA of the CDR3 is TGTGCCAGCAGCTTGGTTGCGGGCAATGAGCAGTTCTTC.

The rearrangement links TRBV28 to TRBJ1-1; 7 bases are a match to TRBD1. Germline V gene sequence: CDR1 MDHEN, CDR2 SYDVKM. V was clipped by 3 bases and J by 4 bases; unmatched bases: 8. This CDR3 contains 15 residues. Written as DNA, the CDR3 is TGTGCCAGCAGTTTTGCGCGCCAGGGGGTCACTGAAGCTTTCTTT. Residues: CASSFARQGVTEAFF.

The CDR3 reads CASTQDIVHRDSYNEQFF. The CDR3 DNA sequence: TGTGCCAGCACTCAAGATATCGTCCACCGGGACTCCTACAATGAGCAGTTCTTC. The chain employs TRBV7-6 and TRBJ2-1, with a weak D call TRBD2 (5 bases). The CDR3 contains 18 residues. Germline CDR1 reads SGHVS; CDR2 reads FNYEAQ. V lost 7 bases, J lost 0 bases, and 22 bases lay in between.

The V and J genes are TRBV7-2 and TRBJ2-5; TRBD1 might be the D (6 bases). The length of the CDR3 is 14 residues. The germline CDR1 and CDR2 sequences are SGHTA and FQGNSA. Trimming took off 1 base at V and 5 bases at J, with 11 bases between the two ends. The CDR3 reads CASSLGFTGETQYF. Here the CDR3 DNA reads TGTGCCAGCAGCTTAGGGTTTACAGGGGAGACCCAGTACTTC. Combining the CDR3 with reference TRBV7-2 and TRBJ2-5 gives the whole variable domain GAGVSQSPSNKVTEKGKDVELRCDPISGHTALYWYRQSLGQGLEFLIYFQGNSAPDKSGLPSDRFSAERTGGSVSTLTIQRTQQEDSAVYLCASSLGFTGETQYFGPGTRLLVL.

In DNA, the CDR3 is TGTGCCAGCAGCGCCACAGGGGGCTCCTACGAGCAGTACTTC. Its protein is CASSATGGSYEQYF. This chain links TRBV5-5 with TRBJ2-7; TRBD1 matches 8 bases. The V and J ends lost 4 bases and 0 bases, in that order; junction bases with no gene match: 3. Germline loops: CDR1 SGHKS, CDR2 YYEKEE (reference sequence). The CDR3 extends over 14 amino acids.

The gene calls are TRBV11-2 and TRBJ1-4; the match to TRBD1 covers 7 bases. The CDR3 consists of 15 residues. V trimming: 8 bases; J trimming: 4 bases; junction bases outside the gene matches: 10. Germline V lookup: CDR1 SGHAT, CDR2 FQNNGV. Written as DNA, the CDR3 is TGTGCCAGCGGGATAGGGGGCGGGGATAATGAAAAACTGTTTTTT. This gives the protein CASGIGGGDNEKLFF.

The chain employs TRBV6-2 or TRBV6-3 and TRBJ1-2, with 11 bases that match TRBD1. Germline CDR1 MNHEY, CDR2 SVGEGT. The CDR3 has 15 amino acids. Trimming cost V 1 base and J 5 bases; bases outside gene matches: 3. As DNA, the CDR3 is TGTGCCAGCAGTTACTACGGACAGGGGGCGTATGGCTACACCTTC. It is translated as CASSYYGQGAYGYTF.

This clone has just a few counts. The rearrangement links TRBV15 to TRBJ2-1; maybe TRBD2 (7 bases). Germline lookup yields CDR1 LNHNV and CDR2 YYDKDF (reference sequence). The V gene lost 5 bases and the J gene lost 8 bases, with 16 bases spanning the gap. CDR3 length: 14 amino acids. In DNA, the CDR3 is TGTGCCACCAGCCTGAGGGGGGGGTTCCATGAGCAGTTCTTC. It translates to CATSLRGGFHEQFF.